This is a list of T cell receptor beta chains from one sample in a study of T-cell memory formation after mild COVID-19. TCRdb reanalysed the 5' RACE reads using MiXCR and keeps one entry per CDR3 protein. The table has about 340,000 distinct CDR3 sequences, under 25% seen once. Specimen: PBMCs or a T cell subset sorted from them (not recorded which). The receptors here all came from an adult woman who had mild COVID-19 (a few samples of this study predate the infection). Cell type and time point are not known. The CDR3 runs from the conserved cysteine through the conserved F or W. D genes are given only for firm matches. Part of the rows lack a size; the others show once, few, many or a class for expanded clones.

13	.	TRBJ2-7	TRBV5-1	many	CASSSGSSYEQYF	TGTGCCAGCAGTTCTGGGTCCTCCTACGAGCAGTACTTC
12	.	TRBJ1-5	TRBV3-1	few	CASSHYGSPQHF	TGTGCCAGCAGCCATTATGGCTCGCCCCAGCATTTT
14	.	TRBJ2-5	TRBV2	.	CASGGLTSQETQYF	TGTGCCAGCGGGGGCTTAACCTCCCAAGAGACCCAGTACTTC
14	.	TRBJ1-2	TRBV5-1	few	CASSSGAFGYGYTF	TGCGCCAGCAGCTCGGGGGCATTCGGCTATGGCTACACCTTC
15	TRBD1	TRBJ1-2	TRBV6-5	.	CASSSSGQGVYGYTF	TGTGCCAGCAGTTCATCCGGACAGGGAGTTTATGGCTACACCTTC
16	TRBD2	TRBJ2-1	TRBV15	few	CATSTRTSGSYNEQFF	TGTGCCACCAGCACCCGGACTAGCGGGAGCTACAATGAGCAGTTCTTC
13	.	TRBJ1-1	TRBV12-3/TRBV12-4	many	CASSRGGTTEAFF	TGTGCCAGCAGCCGCGGGGGGACCACTGAAGCTTTCTTT
14	.	TRBJ1-5	TRBV5-1	.	CASRPDSRNQPQHF	TGCGCCAGCAGACCTGACAGCCGCAATCAGCCCCAGCATTTT
12	.	TRBJ1-1	TRBV20-1	.	CSARGGTSEAFF	TGCAGTGCTAGAGGGGGGACGTCTGAAGCTTTCTTT
16	.	TRBJ2-1	TRBV11-1	few	CASSLETESSYNEQFF	TGTGCCAGCAGCTTGGAGACAGAGAGCTCCTACAATGAGCAGTTCTTC
17	TRBD1	TRBJ1-2	TRBV11-2	many	CASSFGGTAKMEGGYTF	TGTGCCAGCAGCTTCGGGGGGACAGCCAAAATGGAAGGTGGCTACACCTTC
13	.	TRBJ1-4	TRBV6-6	.	CASSGRNNEKLFF	TGTGCCAGCAGTGGCAGGAATAATGAAAAACTGTTTTTT
17	.	TRBJ1-3	TRBV5-1	few	CASSLSVRDSSGNTIYF	TGCGCCAGCAGCTTGTCGGTCAGGGACTCATCTGGAAACACCATATATTTT
16	.	TRBJ2-3	TRBV6-5	.	CASTRSGNPSTDTQYF	TGTGCCAGCACTCGTAGCGGTAACCCTAGCACAGATACGCAGTATTTT
15	TRBD1	TRBJ2-7	TRBV6-5	few	CASRQAGTGGFEQYF	TGTGCCAGCCGCCAAGCCGGGACAGGGGGGTTTGAGCAGTACTTC
13	TRBD1	TRBJ1-1	TRBV7-6	few	CASSVGQAMKAFF	TGTGCCAGCAGCGTGGGACAGGCAATGAAAGCTTTCTTT
14	TRBD2	TRBJ2-1	TRBV20-1	.	CSATLAGGSFEQFF	TGCAGTGCCACACTAGCGGGGGGGAGCTTTGAGCAGTTCTTC
14	TRBD1	TRBJ1-2	TRBV5-1	many	CASSREGQVYGYTF	TGCGCCAGCAGCAGAGAGGGACAGGTCTATGGCTACACCTTC
15	TRBD1	TRBJ2-7	TRBV25-1	.	CASSDTGTGTNEQYF	TGTGCCAGCAGTGATACCGGGACAGGGACCAACGAGCAGTACTTC
14	.	TRBJ1-1	TRBV7-9	few	CASSLTGARTEAFF	TGTGCCAGCAGCTTAACGGGGGCGAGGACTGAAGCTTTCTTT
16	.	TRBJ1-5	TRBV6-6	many	CASSSQYRDSDQPQHF	TGTGCCAGCAGTTCACAATACCGGGACTCCGATCAGCCCCAGCATTTT
15	.	TRBJ2-3	TRBV12-3/TRBV12-4	.	CASSLGTGKADTQYF	TGTGCCAGCAGTTTGGGCACAGGGAAGGCAGATACGCAGTATTTT
12	.	TRBJ2-7	TRBV7-6	few	CASSFTAYEQYF	TGTGCCAGCAGCTTTACTGCCTACGAGCAGTACTTC
12	.	TRBJ2-2	TRBV11-3	.	CASSRTPRELFF	TGTGCCAGCAGCCGGACCCCCCGGGAGCTGTTTTTT